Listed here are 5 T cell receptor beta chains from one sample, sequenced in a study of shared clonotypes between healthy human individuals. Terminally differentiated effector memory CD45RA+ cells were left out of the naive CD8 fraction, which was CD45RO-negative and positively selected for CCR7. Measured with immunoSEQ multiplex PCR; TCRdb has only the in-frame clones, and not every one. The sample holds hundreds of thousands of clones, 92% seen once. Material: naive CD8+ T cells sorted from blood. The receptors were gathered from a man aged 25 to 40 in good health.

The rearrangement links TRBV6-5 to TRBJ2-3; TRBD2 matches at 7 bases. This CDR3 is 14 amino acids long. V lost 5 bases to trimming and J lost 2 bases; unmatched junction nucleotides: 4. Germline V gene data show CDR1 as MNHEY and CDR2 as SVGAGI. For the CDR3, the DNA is TGTGCCAGCAGTACCCTAGCGGACACAGATACGCAGTATTTT. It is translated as CASSTLADTDTQYF.

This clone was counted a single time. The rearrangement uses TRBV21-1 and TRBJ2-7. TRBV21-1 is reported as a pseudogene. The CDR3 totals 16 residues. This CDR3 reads CASSRDLGTQTYEQYF. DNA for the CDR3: TGTGCCAGCAGCAGGGACCTCGGGACCCAGACCTACGAGCAGTACTTC.

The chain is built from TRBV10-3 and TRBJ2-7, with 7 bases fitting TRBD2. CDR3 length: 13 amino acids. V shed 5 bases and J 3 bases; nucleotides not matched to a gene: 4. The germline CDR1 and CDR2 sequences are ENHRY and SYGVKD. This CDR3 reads CAISLAESYEQYF. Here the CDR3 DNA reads TGTGCCATCAGTCTAGCGGAGAGCTACGAGCAGTACTTC.

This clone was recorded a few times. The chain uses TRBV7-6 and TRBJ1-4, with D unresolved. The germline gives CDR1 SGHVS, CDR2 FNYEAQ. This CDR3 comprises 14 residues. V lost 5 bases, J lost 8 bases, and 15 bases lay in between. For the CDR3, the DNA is TGTGCCAGCAGCACCGGTCCCCTGGGGGAAAAACTGTTTTTT. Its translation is CASSTGPLGEKLFF. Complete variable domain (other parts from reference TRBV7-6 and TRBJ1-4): GAGVSQSPRYKVTKRGQDVALRCDPISGHVSLYWYRQALGQGPEFLTYFNYEAQQDKSGLPNDRFSAERPEGSISTLTIQRTEQRDSAMYRCASSTGPLGEKLFFGSGTQLSVL.

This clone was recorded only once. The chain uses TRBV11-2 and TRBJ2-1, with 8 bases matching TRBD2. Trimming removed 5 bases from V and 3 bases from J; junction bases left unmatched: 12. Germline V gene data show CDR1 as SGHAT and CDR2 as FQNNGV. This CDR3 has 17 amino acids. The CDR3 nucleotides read TGTGCCAGCAGCCCTACCACCGGGGGGGCCAACTACAATGAGCAGTTCTTC. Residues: CASSPTTGGANYNEQFF.